This is a list of T cell receptor beta chains from one sample in a study of blood T cell repertoires in COVID-19. Profiled with immunoSEQ multiplex PCR; TCRdb holds only in-frame clones, not every one. The sample holds approximately 250,000 clones, over 75% seen once. The sample taken for sequencing was peripheral blood. These receptors were taken from a woman aged 70-85 years with COVID-19, enrolled during active disease. Each CDR3 is given with its conserved first and last residue. D genes are given only for firm matches. Expanded clones are given a class, and other clones once, few, many or no size at all.

TRBV29-1	TRBJ2-2	TRBD1	-	TGCAGCGTTGACAGGGGGCGAACCGGGGAGCTGTTTTTT	CSVDRGRTGELFF
TRBV6-2/TRBV6-3	TRBJ2-3	TRBD2	-	TGTGCCAGCAGTTACTCGACGGTTAGCGGGAGGGCCTGGGAAGATACGCAGTATTTT	CASSYSTVSGRAWEDTQYF
TRBV12-5	TRBJ1-6	TRBD1	few	TGTGCTAGTGGTTTGAAAATACCAGGGGGCTCCTATAATTCACCCCTCCACTTT	CASGLKIPGGSYNSPLHF
TRBV4-3	TRBJ1-4	TRBD1	-	TGCGCCAGCAGCCATGAAGGACAGGCCAATGAAAAACTGTTTTTT	CASSHEGQANEKLFF
TRBV14	TRBJ2-7	-	-	TGTGCCAGCAGCCAAGCAGCAGGCGTCTACGAGCAGTACTTC	CASSQAAGVYEQYF
TRBV29-1	TRBJ1-3	-	-	TGCAGCGTTGTTACAGGGCTTGGAAACACCATATATTTT	CSVVTGLGNTIYF
TRBV6-5	TRBJ1-2	-	-	TGTGCCAGCAGTAGGAGTGCTAACTATGGCTACACCTTC	CASSRSANYGYTF
TRBV19	TRBJ1-4	-	once	TGTGCCAGTAGTATCTGGGGGGTAGGGTCCACTAATGAAAAACTGTTTTTT	CASSIWGVGSTNEKLFF
TRBV10-1	TRBJ1-5	TRBD1	-	TGCGCCAGCAGTGTCTCGGACAGGGTGGCTCAGCCCCAGCATTTT	CASSVSDRVAQPQHF
TRBV9	TRBJ2-1	-	-	TGTGCCAGCAGAGATACAAACAATGAGCAGTTCTTC	CASRDTNNEQFF
TRBV2	TRBJ2-3	-	-	TGTGCCAGCCGGAGATACACAGATACGCAGTATTTT	CASRRYTDTQYF